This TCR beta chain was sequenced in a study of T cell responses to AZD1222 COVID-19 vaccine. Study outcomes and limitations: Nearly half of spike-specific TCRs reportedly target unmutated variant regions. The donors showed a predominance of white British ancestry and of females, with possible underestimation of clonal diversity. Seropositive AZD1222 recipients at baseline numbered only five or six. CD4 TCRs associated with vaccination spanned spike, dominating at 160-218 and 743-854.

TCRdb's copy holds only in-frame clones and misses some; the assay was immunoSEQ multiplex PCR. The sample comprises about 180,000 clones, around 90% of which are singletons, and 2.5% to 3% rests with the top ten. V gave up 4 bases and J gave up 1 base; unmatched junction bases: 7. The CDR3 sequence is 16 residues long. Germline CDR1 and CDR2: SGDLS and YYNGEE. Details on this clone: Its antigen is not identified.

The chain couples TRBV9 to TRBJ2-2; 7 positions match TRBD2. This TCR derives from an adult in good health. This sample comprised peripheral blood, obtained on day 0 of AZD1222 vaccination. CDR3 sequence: CASSPEAGVNTGELFF. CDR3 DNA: TGTGCCAGCAGCCCCGAGGCGGGAGTGAACACCGGGGAGCTGTTTTTT.